Below are 12 T cell receptor beta chains sequenced from a single sample in a study of T cell responses to AZD1222 COVID-19 vaccine. The repertoire was sequenced with immunoSEQ multiplex PCR; TCRdb's copy has only in-frame clones and lacks some. The sample holds some 160,000 clones; around 88% are singletons and the top ten take 0.85% to 1.1%. The sequenced sample was peripheral blood, obtained 28 days after the second AZD1222 dose. The source of these receptors is an adult who received the AZD1222 COVID-19 vaccine.

This sequence joins TRBV6-6 and TRBJ1-5; D perhaps matches TRBD1 (5 bases). The CDR3 covers 16 residues. Germline V gene data show CDR1 as MNHNY and CDR2 as SVGAGI (reference sequence). The ends were cut back, 5 bases at V and 0 bases at J, with 14 bases in the middle. This chain's CDR3 is CASSLTRQTSNQPQHF. The CDR3 DNA is TGTGCCAGCAGTCTAACACGACAGACTAGCAATCAGCCCCAGCATTTT.

The V gene is TRBV5-4, the J gene TRBJ1-2; TRBD1 matches 10 bases. CDR3 length: 14 amino acids. The V and J ends lost 4 bases and 4 bases, in that order; junction bases with no gene match: 4. The V gene's germline CDR1 is SGHNT and CDR2 YYREEE (reference sequence). The CDR3 protein is CASSPWTGGYGYTF. The CDR3 DNA is TGTGCCAGCAGCCCCTGGACAGGGGGCTATGGCTACACCTTC.

This sequence joins TRBV19 and TRBJ1-4; 7 bases align to TRBD1. After removal of 7 bases from V and 8 bases from J, the junction contained 10 bases not matched to a gene. CDR3 size: 14 residues. Germline assignment: CDR1 LNHDA and CDR2 SQIVND (reference sequence). This chain's CDR3 is CASTEQGFGEKLFF. The CDR3, as DNA: TGTGCCAGTACCGAACAGGGGTTCGGCGAAAAACTGTTTTTT.

V is TRBV7-2 and J is TRBJ2-5; D unresolved. CDR1 SGHTA and CDR2 FQGNSA come from the germline V gene. The CDR3 covers 15 residues. V lost 4 bases, J lost 1 base, and 13 bases lay in between. The CDR3: CASSSEHRSQETQYF. The CDR3 nucleotides read TGTGCCAGCAGCTCAGAACACAGATCCCAAGAGACCCAGTACTTC. The full variable domain, rest sourced from reference TRBV7-2 and TRBJ2-5, is GAGVSQSPSNKVTEKGKDVELRCDPISGHTALYWYRQSLGQGLEFLIYFQGNSAPDKSGLPSDRFSAERTGGSVSTLTIQRTQQEDSAVYLCASSSEHRSQETQYFGPGTRLLVL.

This chain links TRBV28 with TRBJ2-1; 15 nucleotides agree with TRBD2. CDR1 MDHEN and CDR2 SYDVKM come from the germline V gene. This CDR3 has 17 amino acids. The junction had 10 bases not matched to a gene; V was cut back by 6 bases and J by 7 bases. CDR3 sequence: CASRVGLAGGPVNEQFF. In nucleotides, the CDR3 is TGTGCCAGCAGGGTCGGACTAGCGGGGGGGCCTGTGAATGAGCAGTTCTTC. The variable domain in full, completed from reference TRBV28 and TRBJ2-1, reads DVKVTQSSRYLVKRTGEKVFLECVQDMDHENMFWYRQDPGLGLRLIYFSYDVKMKEKGDIPEGYSVSREKKERFSLILESASTNQTSMYLCASRVGLAGGPVNEQFFGPGTRLTVL.

The chain joins TRBV5-1 to TRBJ2-6; D gene ambiguous. CDR3 length: 15 residues. The V end was cut by 0 bases, the J end by 2 bases, with 6 bases between. From germline, CDR1 is SGHRS and CDR2 YFSETQ. CDR3 residues: CASSLGDAGANVLTF. The CDR3 nucleotides read TGCGCCAGCAGCTTGGGGGATGCTGGGGCCAACGTCCTGACTTTC.

The V call is TRBV10-3, the J call TRBJ1-1; the match to TRBD1 covers 7 bases. The CDR3 spans 12 residues. V lost 5 bases and J lost 11; bases outside the gene matches: 8. The germline V gene encodes CDR1 ENHRY and CDR2 SYGVKD. CDR3 in DNA: TGTGCCATCAGTTTTACAGGGGTGGGGGCTTTCTTT. Its translation is CAISFTGVGAFF.

The chain couples TRBV4-1 to TRBJ2-1; D might be TRBD1 (7 bases). Trimming cost V 1 base and J 2 bases, with 21 bases left between them. There are 19 residues in the CDR3. CDR1 MGHRA and CDR2 YSYEKL come from the germline V gene. The CDR3 nucleotides are TGCGCCAGCAGCCAAGTCCGTCTTCAGGGGGGCAGAACCTACAATGAGCAGTTCTTC. Translating gives CASSQVRLQGGRTYNEQFF.

The chain recombines TRBV6-2 or TRBV6-3 with TRBJ1-1; TRBD1 might be the D (6 bases). Germline CDR1 MNHEY, CDR2 SVGEGT. This CDR3 is built from 14 residues. V lost 5 bases and J 3 bases, leaving 13 bases between the germline ends. The CDR3 protein is CASSLPGHYTEAFF. CDR3 nucleotides: TGTGCCAGCAGTCTCCCGGGACACTACACTGAAGCTTTCTTT.

V is TRBV10-3 and J is TRBJ2-1; D perhaps matches TRBD2 (6 bases). The CDR3 is 12 amino acids. Looked up from germline, CDR1 is ENHRY and CDR2 is SYGVKD. V shed 0 bases and J shed 9 bases, with 6 bases lying between them. CDR3: CAISESGGEQFF. The CDR3 DNA sequence: TGTGCCATCAGTGAGTCGGGGGGTGAGCAGTTCTTC.

This sequence joins TRBV4-2 and TRBJ2-7; 13 positions match TRBD2. This CDR3 spans 17 amino acids. The germline CDR1 and CDR2 sequences are LGHNA and YNFKEQ. Losses at the gene ends were 4 bases for V and 0 bases for J; bases not matched to a gene: 6. This CDR3 is CASSRGTSGTLSYEQYF. The CDR3 nucleotides are TGTGCCAGCAGCCGGGGGACTAGCGGGACCCTCTCCTACGAGCAGTACTTC.

V and J are TRBV6-5 and TRBJ1-2; tentative D call: TRBD1 (5 bases). V was shortened by 6 bases and J by 6 bases, with 20 bases between the two germline ends. The length of the CDR3 is 15 residues. In germline, CDR1 is MNHEY, CDR2 SVGAGI. DNA of the CDR3: TGTGCCAGCAGCCCGACCCCGACAGAAGTAAATGGCTACACCTTC. Protein product: CASSPTPTEVNGYTF.